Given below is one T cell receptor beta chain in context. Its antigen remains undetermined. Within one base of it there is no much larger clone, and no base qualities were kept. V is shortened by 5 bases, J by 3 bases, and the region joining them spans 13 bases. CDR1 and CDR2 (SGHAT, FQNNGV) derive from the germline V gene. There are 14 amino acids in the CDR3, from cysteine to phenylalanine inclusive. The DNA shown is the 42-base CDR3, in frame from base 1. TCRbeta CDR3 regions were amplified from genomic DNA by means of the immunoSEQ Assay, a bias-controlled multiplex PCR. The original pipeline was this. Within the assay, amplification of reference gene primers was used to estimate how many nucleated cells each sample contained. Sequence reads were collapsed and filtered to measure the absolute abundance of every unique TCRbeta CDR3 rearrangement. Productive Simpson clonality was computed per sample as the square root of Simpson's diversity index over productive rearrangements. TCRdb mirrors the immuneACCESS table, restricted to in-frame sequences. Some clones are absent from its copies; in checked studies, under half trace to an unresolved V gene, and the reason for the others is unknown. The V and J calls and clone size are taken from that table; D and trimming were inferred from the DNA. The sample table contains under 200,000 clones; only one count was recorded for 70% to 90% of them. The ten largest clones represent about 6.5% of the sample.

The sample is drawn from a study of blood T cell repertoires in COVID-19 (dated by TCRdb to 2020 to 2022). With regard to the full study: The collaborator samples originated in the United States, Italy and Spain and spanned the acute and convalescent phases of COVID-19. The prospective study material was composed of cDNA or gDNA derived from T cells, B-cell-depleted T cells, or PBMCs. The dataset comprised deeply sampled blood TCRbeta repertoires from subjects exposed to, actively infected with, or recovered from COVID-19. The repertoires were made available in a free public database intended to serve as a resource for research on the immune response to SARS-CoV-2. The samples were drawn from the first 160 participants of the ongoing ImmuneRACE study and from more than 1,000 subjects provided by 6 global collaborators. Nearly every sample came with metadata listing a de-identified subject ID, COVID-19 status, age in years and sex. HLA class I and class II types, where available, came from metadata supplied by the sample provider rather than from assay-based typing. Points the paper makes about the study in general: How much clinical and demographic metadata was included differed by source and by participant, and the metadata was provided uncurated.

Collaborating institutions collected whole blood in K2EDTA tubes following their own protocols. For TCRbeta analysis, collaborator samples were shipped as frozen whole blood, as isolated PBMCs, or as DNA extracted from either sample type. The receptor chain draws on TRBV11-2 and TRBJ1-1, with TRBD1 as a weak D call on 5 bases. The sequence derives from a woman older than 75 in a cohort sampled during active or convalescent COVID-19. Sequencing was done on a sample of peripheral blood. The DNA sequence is TGTGCCAGCAGCCTCTCCCCGGGGGACACTGAAGCTTTCTTT. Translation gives CASSLSPGDTEAFF.